This TCR beta chain was sequenced for a study of shared clonotypes between healthy human individuals. The table came from immunoSEQ multiplex PCR; TCRdb's copy has only in-frame clones and leaves some out. The sample records approximately 500,000 clones, 70% to 80% being singletons. Every donor was a Caucasian adult from Nashville, Tennessee. Tens of millions of PBMCs were counted before genomic DNA extraction. Trimming stripped 0 bases from V and 0 bases from J, with 6 bases between. This CDR3 is 15 amino acids long. Germline V gene data show CDR1 as KGHSH and CDR2 as LQKENI. The sample consisted of PBMCs. The receptor was isolated from a woman between 40 and 50 years old in good health. Some clones in this sample may be carry-over from other donors' samples. The chain employs TRBV18 and TRBJ1-3, with D unresolved. This chain's CDR3 is CASSPPADSGNTIYF. Written as DNA, the CDR3 is TGTGCCAGCTCACCACCGGCGGACTCTGGAAACACCATATATTTT.